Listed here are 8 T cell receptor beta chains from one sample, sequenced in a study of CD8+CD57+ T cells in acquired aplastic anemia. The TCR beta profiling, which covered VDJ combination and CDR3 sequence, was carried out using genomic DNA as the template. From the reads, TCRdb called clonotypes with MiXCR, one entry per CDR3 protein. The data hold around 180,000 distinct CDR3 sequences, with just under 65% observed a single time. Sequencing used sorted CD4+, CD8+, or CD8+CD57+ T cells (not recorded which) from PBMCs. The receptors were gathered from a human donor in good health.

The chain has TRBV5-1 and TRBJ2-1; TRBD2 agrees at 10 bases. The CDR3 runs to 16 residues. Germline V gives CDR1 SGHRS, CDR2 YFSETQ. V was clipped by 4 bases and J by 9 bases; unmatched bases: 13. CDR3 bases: TGCGCCAGCAGCCCACTACTAGCGGGGACACTCAGTGAGCAGTTCTTC. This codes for CASSPLLAGTLSEQFF.

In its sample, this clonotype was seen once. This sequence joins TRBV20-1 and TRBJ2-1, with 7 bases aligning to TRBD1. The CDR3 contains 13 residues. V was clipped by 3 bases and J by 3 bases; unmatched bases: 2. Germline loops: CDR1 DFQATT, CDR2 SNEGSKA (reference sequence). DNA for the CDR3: TGCAGTGCTAGGGCAGGGGGCTACAATGAGCAGTTCTTC. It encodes CSARAGGYNEQFF.

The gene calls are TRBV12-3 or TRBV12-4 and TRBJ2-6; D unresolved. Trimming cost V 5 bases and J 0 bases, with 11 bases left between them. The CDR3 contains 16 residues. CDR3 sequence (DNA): TGTGCCAGCAGTCTTTTCTTTAGCTCTGGGGCCAACGTCCTGACTTTC. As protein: CASSLFFSSGANVLTF.

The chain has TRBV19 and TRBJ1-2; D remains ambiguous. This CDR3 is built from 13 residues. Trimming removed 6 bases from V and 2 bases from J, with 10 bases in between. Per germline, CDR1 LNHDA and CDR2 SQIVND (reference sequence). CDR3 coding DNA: TGTGCCAGTAGGAAGGACGGGAACTATGGCTACACCTTC. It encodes CASRKDGNYGYTF. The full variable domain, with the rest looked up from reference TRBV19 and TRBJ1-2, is DGGITQSPKYLFRKEGQNVTLSCEQNLNHDAMYWYRQDPGQGLRLIYYSQIVNDFQKGDIAEGYSVSREKKESFPLTVTSAQKNPTAFYLCASRKDGNYGYTFGSGTRLTVV.

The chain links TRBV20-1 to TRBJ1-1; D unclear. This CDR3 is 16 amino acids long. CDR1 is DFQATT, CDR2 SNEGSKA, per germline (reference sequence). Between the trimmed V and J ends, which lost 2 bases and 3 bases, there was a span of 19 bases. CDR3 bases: TGCAGTGCTAGACCCATGGCAACCGCACGGGACACTGAAGCTTTCTTT. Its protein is CSARPMATARDTEAFF.

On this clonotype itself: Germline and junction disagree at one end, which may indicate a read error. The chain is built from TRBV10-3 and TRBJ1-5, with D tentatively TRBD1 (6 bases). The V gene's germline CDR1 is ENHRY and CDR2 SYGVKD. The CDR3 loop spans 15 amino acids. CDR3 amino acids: CAVSEQGQGYQPQHF. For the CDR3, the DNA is TGTGCCGTCAGTGAGCAGGGGCAAGGTTATCAGCCCCAGCATTTT.

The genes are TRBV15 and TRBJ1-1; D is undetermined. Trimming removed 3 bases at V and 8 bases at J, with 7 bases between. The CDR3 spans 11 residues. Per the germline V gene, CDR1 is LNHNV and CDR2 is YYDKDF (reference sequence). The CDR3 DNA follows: TGTGCCACCAGCAGGGGGAGGGAAGCTTTCTTT. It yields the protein CATSRGREAFF.

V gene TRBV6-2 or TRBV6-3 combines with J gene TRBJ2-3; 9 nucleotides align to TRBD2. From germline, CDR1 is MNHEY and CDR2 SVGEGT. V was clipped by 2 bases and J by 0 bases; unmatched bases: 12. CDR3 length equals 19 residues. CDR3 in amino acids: CASSYTIERLAESTDTQYF. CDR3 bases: TGTGCCAGCAGTTACACTATCGAGCGACTAGCGGAAAGCACAGATACGCAGTATTTT.